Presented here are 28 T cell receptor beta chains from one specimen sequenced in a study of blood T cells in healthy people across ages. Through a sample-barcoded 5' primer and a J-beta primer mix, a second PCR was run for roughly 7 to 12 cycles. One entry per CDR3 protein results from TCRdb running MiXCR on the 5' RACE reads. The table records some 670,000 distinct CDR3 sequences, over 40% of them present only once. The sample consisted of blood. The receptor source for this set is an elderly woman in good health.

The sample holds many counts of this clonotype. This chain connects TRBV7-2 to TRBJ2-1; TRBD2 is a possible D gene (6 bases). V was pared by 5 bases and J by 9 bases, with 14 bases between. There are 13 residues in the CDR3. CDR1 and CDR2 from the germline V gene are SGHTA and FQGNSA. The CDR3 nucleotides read TGTGCCAGCAGCCGCGGGGAGGAACGTGAGCAGTTCTTC. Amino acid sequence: CASSRGEEREQFF.

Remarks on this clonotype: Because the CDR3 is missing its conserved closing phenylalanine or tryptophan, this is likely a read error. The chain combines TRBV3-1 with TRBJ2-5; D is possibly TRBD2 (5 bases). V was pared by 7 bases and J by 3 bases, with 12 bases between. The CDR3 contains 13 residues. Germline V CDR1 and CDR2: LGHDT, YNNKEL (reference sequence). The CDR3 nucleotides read TGTGCCAGCACCACTGTGGGAGAAGAGACCCAGTACTTG. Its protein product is CASTTVGEETQYL.

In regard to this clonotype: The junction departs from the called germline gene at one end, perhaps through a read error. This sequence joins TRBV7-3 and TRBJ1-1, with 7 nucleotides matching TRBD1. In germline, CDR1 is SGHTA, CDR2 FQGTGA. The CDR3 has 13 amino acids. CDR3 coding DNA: TGTGCCAGCGGCTTCGACAGGGTCAGTGAAGCTTTCTTT. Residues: CASGFDRVSEAFF.

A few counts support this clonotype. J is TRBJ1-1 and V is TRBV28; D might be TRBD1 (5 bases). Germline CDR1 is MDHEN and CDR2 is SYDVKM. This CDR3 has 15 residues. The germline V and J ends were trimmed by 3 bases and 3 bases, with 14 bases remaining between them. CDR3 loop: CASSLGGAWHTEAFF. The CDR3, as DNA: TGTGCCAGCAGTTTGGGAGGGGCGTGGCACACTGAAGCTTTCTTT.

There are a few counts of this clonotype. CDR3: CASRRTGVQGNQPQHF. CDR3 nucleotides: TGTGCCAGCAGACGGACAGGGGTGCAGGGCAATCAGCCCCAGCATTTT. The J gene is TRBJ1-5, the V gene TRBV12-3 or TRBV12-4; 9 nucleotides match TRBD1. The junction had 8 bases not matched to a gene; V was cut back by 6 bases and J by 2 bases. This CDR3 has 16 residues.

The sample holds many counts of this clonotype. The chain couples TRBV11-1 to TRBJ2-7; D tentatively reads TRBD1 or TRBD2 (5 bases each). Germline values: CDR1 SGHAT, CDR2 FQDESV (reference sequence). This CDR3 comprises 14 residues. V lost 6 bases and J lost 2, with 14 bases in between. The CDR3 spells CASSHPGPTYEQYF. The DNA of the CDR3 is TGTGCCAGCAGTCACCCGGGACCAACCTACGAGCAGTACTTC.

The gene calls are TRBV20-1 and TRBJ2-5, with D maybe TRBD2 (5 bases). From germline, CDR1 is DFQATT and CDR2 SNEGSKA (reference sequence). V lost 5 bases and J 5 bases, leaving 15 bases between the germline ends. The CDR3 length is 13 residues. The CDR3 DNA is TGCAGTGCTTTAAGAGGGCCCCTTGAGACCCAGTACTTC. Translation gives CSALRGPLETQYF.

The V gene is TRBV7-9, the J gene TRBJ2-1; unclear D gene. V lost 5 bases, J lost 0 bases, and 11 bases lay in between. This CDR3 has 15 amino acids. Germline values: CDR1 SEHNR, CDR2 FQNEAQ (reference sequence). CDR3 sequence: CASSQQWTSYNEQFF. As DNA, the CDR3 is TGTGCCAGCAGCCAACAGTGGACCTCCTACAATGAGCAGTTCTTC.

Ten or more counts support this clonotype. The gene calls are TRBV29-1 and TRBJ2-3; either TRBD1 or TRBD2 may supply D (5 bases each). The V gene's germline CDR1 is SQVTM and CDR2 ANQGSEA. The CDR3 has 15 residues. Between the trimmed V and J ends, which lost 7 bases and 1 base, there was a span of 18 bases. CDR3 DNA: TGCAGCGGCCTCGGGGCCCGCTGGGGCACAGATACGCAGTATTTT. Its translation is CSGLGARWGTDTQYF.

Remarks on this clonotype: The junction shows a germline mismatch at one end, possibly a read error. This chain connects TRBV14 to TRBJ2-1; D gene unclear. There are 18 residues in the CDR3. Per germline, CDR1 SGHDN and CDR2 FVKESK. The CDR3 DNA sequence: TGTGCCAGCAGCCAGACCCCCTACCTTGGAAGCTCCTACAATGAGCAGTTCTTT. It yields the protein CASSQTPYLGSSYNEQFF.

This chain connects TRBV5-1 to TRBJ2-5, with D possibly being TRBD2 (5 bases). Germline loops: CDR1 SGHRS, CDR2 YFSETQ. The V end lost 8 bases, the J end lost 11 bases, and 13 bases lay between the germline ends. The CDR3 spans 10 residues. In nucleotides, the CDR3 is TGCGCCAGTGACGTGTGGGAGCAGTACTTC. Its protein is CASDVWEQYF.

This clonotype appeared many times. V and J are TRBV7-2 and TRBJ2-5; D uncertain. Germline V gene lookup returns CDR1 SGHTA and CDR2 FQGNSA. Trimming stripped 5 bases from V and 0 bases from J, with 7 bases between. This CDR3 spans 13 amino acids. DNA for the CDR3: TGTGCCAGCAGCCGGACCCACCAAGAGACCCAGTACTTC. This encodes CASSRTHQETQYF.

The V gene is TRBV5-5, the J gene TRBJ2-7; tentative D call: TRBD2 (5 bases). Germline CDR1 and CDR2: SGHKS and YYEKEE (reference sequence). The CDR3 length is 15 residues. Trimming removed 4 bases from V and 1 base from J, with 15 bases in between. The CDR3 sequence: CASSLGLGGSYEQYF. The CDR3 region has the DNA TGTGCCAGCAGCCTTGGTCTTGGCGGGTCCTACGAGCAGTACTTC. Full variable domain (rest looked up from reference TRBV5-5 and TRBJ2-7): DAGVTQSPTHLIKTRGQQVTLRCSPISGHKSVSWYQQVLGQGPQFIFQYYEKEERGRGNFPDRFSARQFPNYSSELNVNALLLGDSALYLCASSLGLGGSYEQYFGPGTRLTVT.

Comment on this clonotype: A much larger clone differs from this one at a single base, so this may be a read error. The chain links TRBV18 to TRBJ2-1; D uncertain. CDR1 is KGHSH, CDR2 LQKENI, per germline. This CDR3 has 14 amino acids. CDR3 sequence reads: CASSPLSQRNGQFF. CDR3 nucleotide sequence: TGTGCCAGCTCACCACTTTCGCAGCGCAATGGGCAGTTCTTC.

CDR3 coding DNA: TGTGCCAGCAGATCCCCCGGGCCCAATACGCAGTATTTT. It encodes CASRSPGPNTQYF. The chain joins TRBV6-5 to TRBJ2-3; no definite D call. Looked up from germline, CDR1 is MNHEY and CDR2 is SVGAGI. V was clipped by 6 bases and J by 7 bases, with 14 bases between them. The CDR3 covers 13 residues.

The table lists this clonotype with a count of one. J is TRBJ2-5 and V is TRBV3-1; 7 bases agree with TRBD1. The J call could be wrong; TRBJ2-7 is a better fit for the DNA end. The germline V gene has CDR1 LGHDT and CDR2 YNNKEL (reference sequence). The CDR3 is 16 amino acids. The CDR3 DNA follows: TGTGCCAGCAGCCACGCATCTAACAGGGGCCCCTACGAGCAGTACTTC. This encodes CASSHASNRGPYEQYF.

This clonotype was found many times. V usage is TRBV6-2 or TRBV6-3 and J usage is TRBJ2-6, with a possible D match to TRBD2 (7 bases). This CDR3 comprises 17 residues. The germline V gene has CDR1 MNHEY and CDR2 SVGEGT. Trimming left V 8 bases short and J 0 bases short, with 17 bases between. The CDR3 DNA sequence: TGTGCCAGCGGATACAGAGGGGGGGGCTCTGGGGCCAACGTCCTGACTTTC. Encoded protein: CASGYRGGGSGANVLTF.

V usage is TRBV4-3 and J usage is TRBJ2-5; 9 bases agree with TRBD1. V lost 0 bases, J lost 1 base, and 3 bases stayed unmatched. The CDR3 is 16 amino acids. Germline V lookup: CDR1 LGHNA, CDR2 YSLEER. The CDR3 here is CASSQDWGQGQETQYF. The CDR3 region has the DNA TGCGCCAGCAGCCAAGATTGGGGACAGGGCCAAGAGACCCAGTACTTC.

The CDR3 reads CASSSGSPGETQYF. As DNA, the CDR3 is TGTGCCAGCAGTAGCGGGAGCCCAGGGGAGACCCAGTACTTC. This chain links TRBV25-1 with TRBJ2-5, with 8 bases aligning to TRBD2. CDR1 and CDR2 from the germline V gene are MGHDK and SYGVNS. Germline trimming cut 5 bases from V and 5 bases from J; bases unmatched to any gene: 7. This CDR3 is built from 14 residues.

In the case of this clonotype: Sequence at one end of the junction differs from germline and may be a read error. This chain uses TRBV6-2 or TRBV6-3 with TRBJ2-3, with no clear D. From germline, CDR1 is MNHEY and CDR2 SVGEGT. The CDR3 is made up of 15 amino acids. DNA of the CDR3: TGTGCCAGCAGTTACCGGGCGGAAAGCACGGATACGCAGTATTTT. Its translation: CASSYRAESTDTQYF.

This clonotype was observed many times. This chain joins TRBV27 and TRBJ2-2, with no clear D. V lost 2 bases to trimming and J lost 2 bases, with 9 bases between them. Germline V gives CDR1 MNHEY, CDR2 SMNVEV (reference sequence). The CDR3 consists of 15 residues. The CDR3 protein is CASSLEGINTGELFF. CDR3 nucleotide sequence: TGTGCCAGCAGTTTAGAAGGGATAAACACCGGGGAGCTGTTTTTT.

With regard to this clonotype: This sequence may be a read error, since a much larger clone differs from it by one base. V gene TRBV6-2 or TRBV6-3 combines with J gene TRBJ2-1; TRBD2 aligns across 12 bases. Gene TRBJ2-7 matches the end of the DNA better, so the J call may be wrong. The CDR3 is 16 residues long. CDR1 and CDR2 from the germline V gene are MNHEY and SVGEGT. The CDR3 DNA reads TGTGCCAGCAGTCCGATTGGACTAGCGGGACTTAATGAGCAGTACTTC. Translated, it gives CASSPIGLAGLNEQYF.

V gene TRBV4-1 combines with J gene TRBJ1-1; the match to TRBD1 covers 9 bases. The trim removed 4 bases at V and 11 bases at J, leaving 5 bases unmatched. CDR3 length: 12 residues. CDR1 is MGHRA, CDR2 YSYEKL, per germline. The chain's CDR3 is CASSRGDRDAFF. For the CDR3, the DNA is TGCGCCAGCAGCCGCGGGGACAGGGACGCTTTCTTT.

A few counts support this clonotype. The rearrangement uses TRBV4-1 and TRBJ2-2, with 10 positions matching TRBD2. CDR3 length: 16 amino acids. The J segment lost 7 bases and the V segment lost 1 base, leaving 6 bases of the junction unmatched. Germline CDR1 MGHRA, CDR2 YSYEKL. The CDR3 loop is CASSQGLAGAYGELFF. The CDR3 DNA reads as TGCGCCAGCAGCCAAGGCCTAGCGGGGGCCTACGGGGAGCTGTTTTTT.

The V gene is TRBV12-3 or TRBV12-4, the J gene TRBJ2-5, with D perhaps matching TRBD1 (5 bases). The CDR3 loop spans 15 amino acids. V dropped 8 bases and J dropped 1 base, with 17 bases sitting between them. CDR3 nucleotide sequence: TGTGCCAGCGCCCCGTTCGACAGCTCCCAAGAGACCCAGTACTTC. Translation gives CASAPFDSSQETQYF.

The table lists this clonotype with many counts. The chain's CDR3 is CASSLEGNSYEQYF. The DNA for the CDR3 is TGCGCCAGCAGCTTGGAGGGGAACTCCTACGAGCAGTACTTC. This rearrangement joins TRBV5-1 to TRBJ2-7, with D maybe TRBD1 (5 bases). The CDR3 spans 14 residues. V lost 0 bases, J lost 0 bases, and 7 bases lay in between. Per the germline V gene, CDR1 is SGHRS and CDR2 is YFSETQ.

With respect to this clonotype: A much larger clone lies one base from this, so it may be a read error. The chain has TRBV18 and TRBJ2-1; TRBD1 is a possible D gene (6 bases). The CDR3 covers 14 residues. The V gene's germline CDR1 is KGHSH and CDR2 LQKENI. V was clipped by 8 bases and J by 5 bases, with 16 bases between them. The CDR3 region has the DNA TGTGCCAGCCCAAAGGAAGGGGGAAACAATGAGCAGTTCTTC. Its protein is CASPKEGGNNEQFF.

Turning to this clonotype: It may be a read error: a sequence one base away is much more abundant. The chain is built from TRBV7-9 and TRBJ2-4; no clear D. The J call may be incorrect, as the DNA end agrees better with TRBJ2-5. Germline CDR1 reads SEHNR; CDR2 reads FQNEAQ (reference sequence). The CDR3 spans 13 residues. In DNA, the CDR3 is TGTGCCAGCAGCCCCAACCAGAAAGAGACCCAGTACTTC. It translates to CASSPNQKETQYF.